This TCR beta chain derives from a study of OX40 agonist ivuxolimab in advanced cancers. Study details: At doses from 0.01 to 10 mg/kg, patients were given intravenous ivuxolimab every 2 weeks. Cohort: 75% to 90% men, mean age about 62, aged roughly 23 to 79.

Repertoires were generated with immunoSEQ multiplex PCR, while TCRdb's copy carries only in-frame clones and drops some. The sample has 90,000 or so clones, more than 85% seen once. Regarding the study as a whole: Clonal expansion by week 6 occurred in CD4+ and CD8+ blood T cells (at 0.1 to 3.0 mg/kg).

In its sample, this clone was seen once. Its antigen is undetermined. The CDR3 totals 14 residues. CDR1 is SNHLY, CDR2 FYNNEI, per germline. V lost 3 bases, J lost 7 bases, and 3 bases stayed unmatched. The source of this sequence is an adult with an advanced solid tumor such as melanoma, head and neck, liver or kidney cancer. Sequenced here: CD4+ or CD8+ T cells sorted from blood, sampled in a trial of the OX40 agonist ivuxolimab. This chain joins TRBV2 and TRBJ1-2, with 12 bases lining up with TRBD1. CDR3 bases: TGTGCCAGCAGTGAGGGACAGGGGGCAGGTGGCTACACCTTC. Translation: CASSEGQGAGGYTF.